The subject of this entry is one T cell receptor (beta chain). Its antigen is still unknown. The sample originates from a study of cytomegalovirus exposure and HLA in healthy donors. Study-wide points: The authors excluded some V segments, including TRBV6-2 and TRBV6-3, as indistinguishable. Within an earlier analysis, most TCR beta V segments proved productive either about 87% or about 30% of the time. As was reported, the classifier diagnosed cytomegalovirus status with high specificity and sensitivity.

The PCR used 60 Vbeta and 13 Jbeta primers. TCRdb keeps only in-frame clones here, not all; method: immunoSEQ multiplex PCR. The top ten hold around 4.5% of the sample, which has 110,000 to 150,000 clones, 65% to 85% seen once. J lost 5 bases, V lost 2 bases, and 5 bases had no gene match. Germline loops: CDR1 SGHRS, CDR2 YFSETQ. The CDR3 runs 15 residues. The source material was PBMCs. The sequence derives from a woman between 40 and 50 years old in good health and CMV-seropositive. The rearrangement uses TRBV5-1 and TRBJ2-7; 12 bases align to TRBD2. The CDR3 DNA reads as TGCGCCAGCAGCTTACTAGCGGGAGGAGGGAACGAGCAGTACTTC. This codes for CASSLLAGGGNEQYF.